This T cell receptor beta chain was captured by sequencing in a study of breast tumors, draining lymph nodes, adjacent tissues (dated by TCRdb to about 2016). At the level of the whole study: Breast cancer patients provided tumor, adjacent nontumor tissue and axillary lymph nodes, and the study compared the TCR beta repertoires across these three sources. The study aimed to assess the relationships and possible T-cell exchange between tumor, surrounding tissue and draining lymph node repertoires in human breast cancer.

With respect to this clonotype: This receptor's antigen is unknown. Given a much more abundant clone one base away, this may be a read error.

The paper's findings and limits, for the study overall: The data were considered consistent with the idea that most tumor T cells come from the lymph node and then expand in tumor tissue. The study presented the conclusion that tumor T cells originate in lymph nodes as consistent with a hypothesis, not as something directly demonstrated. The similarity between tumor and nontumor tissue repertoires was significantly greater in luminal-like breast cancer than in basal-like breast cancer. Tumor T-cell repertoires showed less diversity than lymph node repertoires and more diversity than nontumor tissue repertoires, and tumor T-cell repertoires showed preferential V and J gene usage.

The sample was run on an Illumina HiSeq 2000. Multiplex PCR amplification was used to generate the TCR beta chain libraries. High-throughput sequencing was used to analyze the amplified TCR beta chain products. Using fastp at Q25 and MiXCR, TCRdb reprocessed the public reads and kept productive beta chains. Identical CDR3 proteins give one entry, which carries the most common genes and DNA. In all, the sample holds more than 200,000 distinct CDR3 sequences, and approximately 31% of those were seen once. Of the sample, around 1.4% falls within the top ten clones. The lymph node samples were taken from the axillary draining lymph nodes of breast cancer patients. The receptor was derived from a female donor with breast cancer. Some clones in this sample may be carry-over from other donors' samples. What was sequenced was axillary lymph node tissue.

The CDR3 protein is CASSRAVTEQYF. The nucleotides are TGTGCCAGCAGCCGGGCAGTTACCGAGCAGTACTTC. The chain joins TRBV12-3 or TRBV12-4 to TRBJ2-7; the D gene lacks a confident call. The V end loses 6 bases and the J end loses 6 bases, and a stretch of 12 bases separates them. The CDR3 has 12 amino acids, counting the end cysteine and phenylalanine. The read is trimmed to its CDR3 DNA, 36 bases read in frame from base 1.